The source of this T cell receptor (beta chain) is a study of shared clonotypes between healthy human individuals. Turning to the study itself: A donor's plate count was three for CD4 naive and three for CD4 memory; CD8 naive had two and CD8 memory one.

The study, taken as a whole, reports: The study sampled only blood, and tissue repertoires likely differ.

A word on this clone: The target antigen is unknown.

TCRdb's copy holds only in-frame clones and misses some; the assay was immunoSEQ multiplex PCR. In the table there are approximately 2,000,000 clones, approximately 90% of which are singletons. V dropped 5 bases and J dropped 3; count of bases not matched to a gene: 10. The germline V gene encodes CDR1 SGHTA and CDR2 FQGNSA. This CDR3 has 17 residues. The sequenced material came from naive CD4+ T cells from PBMCs. Subset given: CD45RA+ positively selected. This sequence joins TRBV7-2 and TRBJ2-1; the match to TRBD2 covers 10 bases. This receptor was obtained from a man aged 18-30 years in good health. Some clones in this sample may be carry-over from other donors' samples. CDR3 coding DNA: TGTGCCAGCAGCCCCGACAACCTAGCGGGAGTCTACAATGAGCAGTTCTTC. It codes for CASSPDNLAGVYNEQFF.